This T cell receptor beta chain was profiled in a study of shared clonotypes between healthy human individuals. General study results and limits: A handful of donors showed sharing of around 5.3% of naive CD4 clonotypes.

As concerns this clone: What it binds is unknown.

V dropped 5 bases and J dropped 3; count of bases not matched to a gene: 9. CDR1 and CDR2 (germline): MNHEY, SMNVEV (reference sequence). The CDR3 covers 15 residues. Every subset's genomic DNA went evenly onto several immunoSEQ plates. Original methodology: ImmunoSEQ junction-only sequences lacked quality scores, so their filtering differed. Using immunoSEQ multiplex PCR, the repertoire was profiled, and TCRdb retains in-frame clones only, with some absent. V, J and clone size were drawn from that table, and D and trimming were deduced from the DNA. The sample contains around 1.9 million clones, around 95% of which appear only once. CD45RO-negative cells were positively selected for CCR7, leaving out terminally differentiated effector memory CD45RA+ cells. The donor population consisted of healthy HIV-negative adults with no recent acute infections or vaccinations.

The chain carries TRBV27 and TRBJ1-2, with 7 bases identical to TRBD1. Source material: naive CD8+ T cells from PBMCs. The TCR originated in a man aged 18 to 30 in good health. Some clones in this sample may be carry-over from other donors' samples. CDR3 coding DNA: TGTGCCAGCAGTACACACTCCACAGGGGACTATGGCTACACCTTC. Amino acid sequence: CASSTHSTGDYGYTF.